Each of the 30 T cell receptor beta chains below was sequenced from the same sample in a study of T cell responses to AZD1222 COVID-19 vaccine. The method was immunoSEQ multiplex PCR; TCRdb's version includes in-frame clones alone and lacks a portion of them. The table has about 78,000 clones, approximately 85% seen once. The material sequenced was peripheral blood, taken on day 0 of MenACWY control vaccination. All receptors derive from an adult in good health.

For the CDR3, the DNA is TGTGCCAGCAGTTTCACAGGGGGCCAAGAGACCCAGTACTTC. It is translated as CASSFTGGQETQYF. The chain uses TRBV6-6 and TRBJ2-5; TRBD1 matches at 8 bases. V lost 4 bases and J lost 1; bases outside the gene matches: 2. CDR3 length equals 14 residues. Germline V CDR1 and CDR2: MNHNY, SVGAGI (reference sequence).

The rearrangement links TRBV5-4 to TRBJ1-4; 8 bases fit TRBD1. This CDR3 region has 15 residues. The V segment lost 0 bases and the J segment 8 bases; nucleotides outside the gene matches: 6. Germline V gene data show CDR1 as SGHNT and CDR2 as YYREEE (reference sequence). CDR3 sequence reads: CASSLAGTGGEKLFF. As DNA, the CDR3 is TGTGCCAGCAGCTTGGCCGGGACAGGAGGGGAAAAACTGTTTTTT.

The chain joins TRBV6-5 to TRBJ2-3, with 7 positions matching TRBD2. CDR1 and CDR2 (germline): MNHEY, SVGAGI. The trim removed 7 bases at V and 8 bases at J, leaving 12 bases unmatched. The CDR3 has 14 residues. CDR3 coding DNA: TGTGCCAGCACCCCTATGTCCGGGGAGGGTACGCAGTATTTT. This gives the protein CASTPMSGEGTQYF.

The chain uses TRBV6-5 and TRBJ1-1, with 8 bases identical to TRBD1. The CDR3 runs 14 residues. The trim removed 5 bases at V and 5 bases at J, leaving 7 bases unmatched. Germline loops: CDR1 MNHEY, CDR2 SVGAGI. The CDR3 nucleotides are TGTGCCAGCAGTAAACCAGGGGGCGGAACTGAAGCTTTCTTT. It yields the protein CASSKPGGGTEAFF.

CDR3 protein: CAWRGQGNTEAFF. The CDR3 DNA reads TGTGCCTGGAGGGGACAGGGGAACACTGAAGCTTTCTTT. The chain carries TRBV30 and TRBJ1-1; 9 bases fit TRBD1. Germline CDR1 reads GTSNPN; CDR2 reads SVGIG (reference sequence). V gave up 3 bases and J gave up 1 base; unmatched junction bases: 0. This CDR3 region has 13 residues.

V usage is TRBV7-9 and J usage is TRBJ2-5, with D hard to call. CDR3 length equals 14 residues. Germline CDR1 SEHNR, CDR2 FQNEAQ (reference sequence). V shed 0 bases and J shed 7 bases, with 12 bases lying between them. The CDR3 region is CASSLAAGSGTQYF. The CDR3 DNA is TGTGCCAGCAGCTTAGCCGCAGGCTCGGGGACCCAGTACTTC.

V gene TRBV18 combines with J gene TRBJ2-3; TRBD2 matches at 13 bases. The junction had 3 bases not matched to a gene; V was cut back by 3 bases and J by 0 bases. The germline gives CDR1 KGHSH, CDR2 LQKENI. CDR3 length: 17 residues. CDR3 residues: CASSPGLAGFSTDTQYF. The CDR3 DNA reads TGTGCCAGCTCACCGGGACTAGCGGGGTTTAGCACAGATACGCAGTATTTT.

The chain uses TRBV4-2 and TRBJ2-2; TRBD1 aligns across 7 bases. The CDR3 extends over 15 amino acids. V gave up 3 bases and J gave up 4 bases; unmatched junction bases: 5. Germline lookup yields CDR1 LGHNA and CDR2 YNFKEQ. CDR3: CASSQKGGATGELFF. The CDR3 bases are TGTGCCAGCAGCCAGAAAGGGGGCGCCACCGGGGAGCTGTTTTTT.

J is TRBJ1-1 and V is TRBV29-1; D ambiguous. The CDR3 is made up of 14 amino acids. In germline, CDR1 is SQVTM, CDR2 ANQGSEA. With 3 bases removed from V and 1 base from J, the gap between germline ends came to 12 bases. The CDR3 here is CSVESGSSNTEAFF. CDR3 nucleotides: TGCAGCGTTGAGTCTGGGTCCTCGAACACTGAAGCTTTCTTT.

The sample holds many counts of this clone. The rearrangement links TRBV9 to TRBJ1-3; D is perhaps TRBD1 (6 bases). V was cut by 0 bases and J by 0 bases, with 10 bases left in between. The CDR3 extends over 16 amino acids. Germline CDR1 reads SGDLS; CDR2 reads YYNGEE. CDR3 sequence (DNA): TGTGCCAGCAGCGTAGAGGACAGAAACTCTGGAAACACCATATATTTT. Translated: CASSVEDRNSGNTIYF.

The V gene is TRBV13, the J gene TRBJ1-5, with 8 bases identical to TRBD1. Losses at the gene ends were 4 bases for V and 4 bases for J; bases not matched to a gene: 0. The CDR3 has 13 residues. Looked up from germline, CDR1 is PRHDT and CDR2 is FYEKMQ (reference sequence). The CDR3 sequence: CASSWDRNQPQHF. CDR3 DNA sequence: TGTGCCAGCAGCTGGGACAGGAATCAGCCCCAGCATTTT. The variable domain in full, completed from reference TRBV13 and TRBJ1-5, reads AAGVIQSPRHLIKEKRETATLKCYPIPRHDTVYWYQQGPGQDPQFLISFYEKMQSDKGSIPDRFSAQQFSDYHSELNMSSLELGDSALYFCASSWDRNQPQHFGDGTRLSIL.

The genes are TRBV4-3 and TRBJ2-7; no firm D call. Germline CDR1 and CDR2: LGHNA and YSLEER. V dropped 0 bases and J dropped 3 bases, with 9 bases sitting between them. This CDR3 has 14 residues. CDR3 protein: CASSQDIRGYEQYF. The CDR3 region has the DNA TGCGCCAGCAGCCAAGACATACGTGGCTACGAGCAGTACTTC.

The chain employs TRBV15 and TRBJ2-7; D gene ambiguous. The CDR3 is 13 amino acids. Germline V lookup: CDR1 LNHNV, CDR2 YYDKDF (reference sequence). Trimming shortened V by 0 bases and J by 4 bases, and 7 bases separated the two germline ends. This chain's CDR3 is CATSRDLGYEQYF. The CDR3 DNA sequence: TGTGCCACCAGCAGAGATCTGGGGTACGAGCAGTACTTC.

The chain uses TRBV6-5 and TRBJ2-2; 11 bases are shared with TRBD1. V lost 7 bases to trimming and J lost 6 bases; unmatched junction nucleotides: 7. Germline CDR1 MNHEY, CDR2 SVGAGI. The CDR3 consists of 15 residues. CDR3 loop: CASTLTGQGAGELFF. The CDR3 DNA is TGTGCCAGCACCTTAACGGGACAGGGGGCCGGGGAGCTGTTTTTT.

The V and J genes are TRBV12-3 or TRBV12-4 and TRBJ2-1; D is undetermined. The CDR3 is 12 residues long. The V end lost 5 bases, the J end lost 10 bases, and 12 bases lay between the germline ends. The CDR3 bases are TGTGCCAGCAGTCCCCCGAGAGAGGAGCAGTTCTTC. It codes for CASSPPREEQFF.

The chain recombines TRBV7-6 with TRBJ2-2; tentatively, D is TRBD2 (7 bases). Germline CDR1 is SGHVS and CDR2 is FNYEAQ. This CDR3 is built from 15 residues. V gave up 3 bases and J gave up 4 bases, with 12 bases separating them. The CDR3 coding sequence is TGTGCCAGCAGCTTGGGGGGGCGATTCACCGGGGAGCTGTTTTTT. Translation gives CASSLGGRFTGELFF. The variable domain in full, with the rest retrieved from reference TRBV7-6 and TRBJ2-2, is GAGVSQSPRYKVTKRGQDVALRCDPISGHVSLYWYRQALGQGPEFLTYFNYEAQQDKSGLPNDRFSAERPEGSISTLTIQRTEQRDSAMYRCASSLGGRFTGELFFGEGSRLTVL.

The CDR3 spells CSVGRDGHNEQFF. The CDR3 DNA is TGCAGCGTTGGGCGGGACGGCCACAATGAGCAGTTCTTC. The chain has TRBV29-1 and TRBJ2-1; a weak D match, TRBD2 (6 bases). Germline lookup yields CDR1 SQVTM and CDR2 ANQGSEA. This CDR3 region has 13 residues. The V gene lost 4 bases and the J gene lost 5 bases, with 12 bases spanning the gap.

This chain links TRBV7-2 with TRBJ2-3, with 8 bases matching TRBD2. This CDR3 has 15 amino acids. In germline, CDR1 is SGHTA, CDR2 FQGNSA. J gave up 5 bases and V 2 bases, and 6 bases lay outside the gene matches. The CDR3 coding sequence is TGTGCCAGCAGCTTAACGGGGGGGCAGGTAGATACGCAGTATTTT. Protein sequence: CASSLTGGQVDTQYF.

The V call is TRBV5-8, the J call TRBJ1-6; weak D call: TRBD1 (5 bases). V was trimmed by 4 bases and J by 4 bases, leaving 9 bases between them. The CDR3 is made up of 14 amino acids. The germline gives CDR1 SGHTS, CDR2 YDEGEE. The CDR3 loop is CASSPRQYNSPLHF. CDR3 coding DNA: TGTGCCAGCAGCCCAAGACAGTATAATTCACCCCTCCACTTT.

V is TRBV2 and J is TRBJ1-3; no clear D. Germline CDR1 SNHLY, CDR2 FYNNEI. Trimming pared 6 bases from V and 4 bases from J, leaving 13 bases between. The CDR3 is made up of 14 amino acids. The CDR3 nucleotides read TGTGCCAGCAGAGCTGGAAGCTTGGGAAACACCATATATTTT. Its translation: CASRAGSLGNTIYF.

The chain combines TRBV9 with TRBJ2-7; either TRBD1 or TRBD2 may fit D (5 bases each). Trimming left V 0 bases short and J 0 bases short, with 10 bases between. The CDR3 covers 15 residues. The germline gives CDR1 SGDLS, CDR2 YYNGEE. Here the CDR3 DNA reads TGTGCCAGCAGCGTAGCTCCAGGGAGCTCCTACGAGCAGTACTTC. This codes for CASSVAPGSSYEQYF.

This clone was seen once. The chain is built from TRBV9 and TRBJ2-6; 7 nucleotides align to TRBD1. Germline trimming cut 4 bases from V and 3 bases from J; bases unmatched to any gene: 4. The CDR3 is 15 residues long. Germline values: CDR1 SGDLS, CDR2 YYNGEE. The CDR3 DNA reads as TGTGCCAGCAGCAGAGACAGGGATGGGGCCAACGTCCTGACTTTC. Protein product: CASSRDRDGANVLTF.

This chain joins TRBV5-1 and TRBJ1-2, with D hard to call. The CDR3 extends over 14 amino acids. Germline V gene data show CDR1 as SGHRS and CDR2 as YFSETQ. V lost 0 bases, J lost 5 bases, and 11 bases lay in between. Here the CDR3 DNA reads TGCGCCAGCAGCTTGGCCACAGAGGGATATGGCTACACCTTC. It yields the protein CASSLATEGYGYTF. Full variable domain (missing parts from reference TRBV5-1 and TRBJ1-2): KAGVTQTPRYLIKTRGQQVTLSCSPISGHRSVSWYQQTPGQGLQFLFEYFSETQRNKGNFPGRFSGRQFSNSRSEMNVSTLELGDSALYLCASSLATEGYGYTFGSGTRLTVV.

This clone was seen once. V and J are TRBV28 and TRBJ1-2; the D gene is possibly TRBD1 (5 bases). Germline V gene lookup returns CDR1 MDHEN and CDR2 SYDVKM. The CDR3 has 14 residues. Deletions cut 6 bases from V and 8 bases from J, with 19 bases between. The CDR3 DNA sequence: TGTGCCAGCAGATACCCAGGGACCACCGGGGGCTACACCTTC. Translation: CASRYPGTTGGYTF.

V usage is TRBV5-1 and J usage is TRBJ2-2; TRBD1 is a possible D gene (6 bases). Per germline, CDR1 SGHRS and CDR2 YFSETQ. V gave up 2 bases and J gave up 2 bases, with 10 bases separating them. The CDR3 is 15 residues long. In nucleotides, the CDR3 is TGCGCCAGCAGCTTACAGGGCTATAACACCGGGGAGCTGTTTTTT. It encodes CASSLQGYNTGELFF.

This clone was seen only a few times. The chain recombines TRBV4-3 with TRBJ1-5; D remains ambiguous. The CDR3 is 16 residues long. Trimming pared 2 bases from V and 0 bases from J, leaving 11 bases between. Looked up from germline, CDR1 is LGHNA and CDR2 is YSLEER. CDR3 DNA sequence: TGCGCCAGCAGCCAAAGGTACCTCCTTAGCAATCAGCCCCAGCATTTT. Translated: CASSQRYLLSNQPQHF.

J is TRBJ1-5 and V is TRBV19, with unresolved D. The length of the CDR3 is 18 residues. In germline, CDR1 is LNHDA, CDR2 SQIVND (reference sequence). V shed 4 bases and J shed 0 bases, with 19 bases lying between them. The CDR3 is CASSTLTAPIDSNQPQHF. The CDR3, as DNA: TGTGCCAGTAGTACCCTGACGGCACCCATTGATAGCAATCAGCCCCAGCATTTT.

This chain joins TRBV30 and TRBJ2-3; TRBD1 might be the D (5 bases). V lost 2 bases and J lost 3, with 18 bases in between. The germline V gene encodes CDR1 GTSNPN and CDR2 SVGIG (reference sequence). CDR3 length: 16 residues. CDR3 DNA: TGTGCCTGGAGTTGGCCCCCCAGGGTGAGGACAGATACGCAGTATTTT. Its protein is CAWSWPPRVRTDTQYF.

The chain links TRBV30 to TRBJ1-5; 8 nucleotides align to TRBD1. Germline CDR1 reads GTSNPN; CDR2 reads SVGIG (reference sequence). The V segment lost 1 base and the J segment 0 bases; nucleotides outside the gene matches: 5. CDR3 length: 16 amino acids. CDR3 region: CAWSGTGSTSNQPQHF. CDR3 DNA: TGTGCCTGGAGTGGGACAGGGTCTACTAGCAATCAGCCCCAGCATTTT.

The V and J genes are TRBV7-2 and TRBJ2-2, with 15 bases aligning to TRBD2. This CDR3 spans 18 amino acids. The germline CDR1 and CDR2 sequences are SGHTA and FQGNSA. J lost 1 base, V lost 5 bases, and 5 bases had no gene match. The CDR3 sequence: CASSQWTSGGVNTGELFF. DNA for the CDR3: TGTGCCAGCAGCCAATGGACTAGCGGGGGGGTGAACACCGGGGAGCTGTTTTTT.